The 25 T cell receptor beta chains below were found in one sample sequenced in a study of control samples from healthy donors and cancer patients. Using immunoSEQ multiplex PCR, the repertoire was profiled, and TCRdb retains in-frame clones only, with some absent. Here the sample spans about 110,000 clones, more than 75% being singletons. The source material was PBMCs. These receptors all come from an older woman with lung cancer.

The chain couples TRBV7-2 to TRBJ1-1; the D is unclear. The V and J ends lost 2 bases and 2 bases respectively, with 18 bases between them. CDR3 length equals 17 residues. Germline CDR1 and CDR2: SGHTA and FQGNSA. CDR3 bases: TGTGCCAGCAGCTTAACCCATATCCACCGGGGAAACACTGAAGCTTTCTTT. It encodes CASSLTHIHRGNTEAFF.

This rearrangement joins TRBV7-8 to TRBJ2-5, with D possibly matching TRBD2 (6 bases). Germline V gene lookup returns CDR1 SGHVS and CDR2 FQNEAQ. CDR3 length: 16 amino acids. V was shortened by 0 bases and J by 3 bases, with 14 bases between the two germline ends. Here the CDR3 DNA reads TGTGCCAGCAGCTTAGCAGGGAGGCCAAAGGAAGAGACCCAGTACTTC. Its translation: CASSLAGRPKEETQYF.

The V and J genes are TRBV25-1 and TRBJ1-5; D gene uncertain. Between the trimmed V and J ends, which lost 2 bases and 2 bases, there was a span of 1 base. The CDR3 runs to 12 residues. CDR1 and CDR2 from the germline V gene are MGHDK and SYGVNS. Here the CDR3 reads CASSEGNQPQHF. The DNA of the CDR3 is TGTGCCAGCAGTGAAGGCAATCAGCCCCAGCATTTT. Drawing the rest from reference TRBV25-1 and TRBJ1-5, the complete variable domain is EADIYQTPRYLVIGTGKKITLECSQTMGHDKMYWYQQDPGMELHLIHYSYGVNSTEKGDLSSESTVSRIRTEHFPLTLESARPSHTSQYLCASSEGNQPQHFGDGTRLSIL.

The chain couples TRBV7-9 to TRBJ2-7; 8 nucleotides match TRBD1. The trim removed 1 base at V and 6 bases at J, leaving 2 bases unmatched. Germline assignment: CDR1 SEHNR and CDR2 FQNEAQ (reference sequence). This CDR3 region has 13 residues. This CDR3 is CASSLETGGEQYF. In DNA form, the CDR3 reads TGTGCCAGCAGCTTAGAAACAGGGGGCGAGCAGTACTTC.

The CDR3 loop reads CASSLSRANTEAFF. For the CDR3, the DNA is TGTGCCAGCAGCTTAAGCAGAGCGAACACTGAAGCTTTCTTT. The chain links TRBV11-2 to TRBJ1-1, with D unresolved. Trimming cost V 2 bases and J 1 base, with 8 bases left between them. Germline-derived CDR1 and CDR2 are SGHAT and FQNNGV. This CDR3 is built from 14 residues.

This rearrangement joins TRBV2 to TRBJ1-2; D might be TRBD1 (6 bases). The CDR3 consists of 14 residues. The germline V gene encodes CDR1 SNHLY and CDR2 FYNNEI. The V end was cut by 6 bases, the J end by 4 bases, with 15 bases between. CDR3 region: CASRRGGQGYGYTF. The CDR3 DNA sequence: TGTGCCAGCAGGCGGGGGGGGCAGGGCTATGGCTACACCTTC.

The rearrangement uses TRBV7-6 and TRBJ2-1; 7 nucleotides agree with TRBD2. V was pared by 6 bases and J by 4 bases, with 15 bases of the junction left unmatched. This CDR3 comprises 17 residues. CDR1 SGHVS and CDR2 FNYEAQ come from the germline V gene. CDR3 residues: CASRSGNGLAVYNEQFF. CDR3 coding DNA: TGTGCCAGCAGGTCCGGGAATGGGCTAGCGGTGTACAATGAGCAGTTCTTC. Together with reference TRBV7-6 and TRBJ2-1, the CDR3 gives the full variable domain: GAGVSQSPRYKVTKRGQDVALRCDPISGHVSLYWYRQALGQGPEFLTYFNYEAQQDKSGLPNDRFSAERPEGSISTLTIQRTEQRDSAMYRCASRSGNGLAVYNEQFFGPGTRLTVL.

This clone was detected once. This chain uses TRBV5-6 with TRBJ2-7; tentatively, D is TRBD1 or TRBD2 (5 bases each). Germline CDR1 SGHDT, CDR2 YYEEEE. V was clipped by 4 bases and J by 1 base, with 15 bases between them. CDR3 size: 15 residues. For the CDR3, the DNA is TGTGCCAGCAGCCCTGCAACGGGACGTTCCTACGAGCAGTACTTC. Translated: CASSPATGRSYEQYF.

The V gene is TRBV14, the J gene TRBJ1-1; no reliable D call. V was clipped by 0 bases and J by 4 bases, with 6 bases between them. This CDR3 region has 13 residues. Looked up from germline, CDR1 is SGHDN and CDR2 is FVKESK. CDR3 residues: CASSQDLSTEAFF. The CDR3 bases are TGTGCCAGCAGCCAAGATTTGAGCACTGAAGCTTTCTTT.

This clone was counted once. The chain carries TRBV7-9 and TRBJ2-7; no reliable D call. This CDR3 spans 13 amino acids. Germline assignment: CDR1 SEHNR and CDR2 FQNEAQ (reference sequence). V shed 1 base and J shed 5 bases, with 9 bases lying between them. For the CDR3, the DNA is TGTGCCAGCAGCTTAGACGTGGGCCACGAGCAGTACTTC. This sequence encodes CASSLDVGHEQYF.

This chain connects TRBV5-1 to TRBJ2-1, with 12 bases matching TRBD2. The V segment lost 3 bases and the J segment 5 bases; nucleotides outside the gene matches: 12. Germline CDR1 SGHRS, CDR2 YFSETQ. CDR3 size: 18 residues. The CDR3 DNA is TGCGCCAGCAGCTACGAGGGACTAGCGGGTCCGTCCAACAATGAGCAGTTCTTC. It specifies CASSYEGLAGPSNNEQFF.

The chain has TRBV3-1 (or the pseudogene TRBV3-2) and TRBJ2-2, with D unclear. The V end was cut by 0 bases, the J end by 0 bases, with 8 bases between. The CDR3 has 16 amino acids. Germline CDR1 LGHDT, CDR2 YNNKEL (reference sequence). In nucleotides, the CDR3 is TGTGCCAGCAGCCAAGATCGGGCAACGAACACCGGGGAGCTGTTTTTT. Encoded protein: CASSQDRATNTGELFF.

This chain connects TRBV7-9 to TRBJ2-4, with a possible D match to TRBD2 (6 bases). The germline V and J ends were trimmed by 2 bases and 8 bases, with 13 bases remaining between them. CDR1 and CDR2 (germline): SEHNR, FQNEAQ (reference sequence). This CDR3 spans 14 amino acids. The CDR3: CASSLNTGGDIQYF. DNA of the CDR3: TGTGCCAGCAGCTTAAACACCGGAGGGGACATTCAGTACTTC.

The V call is TRBV19, the J call TRBJ1-4; D is undetermined. The V and J ends lost 5 bases and 4 bases respectively, with 11 bases between them. CDR3 length: 14 residues. Per germline, CDR1 LNHDA and CDR2 SQIVND (reference sequence). The CDR3 nucleotides read TGTGCCAGTAGTGACGGACGGTTTAATGAAAAACTGTTTTTT. It yields the protein CASSDGRFNEKLFF.

This sequence joins TRBV5-1 and TRBJ2-7; 12 bases match TRBD2. Trimming took 4 bases from V and 3 from J; bases not matched to a gene: 5. The CDR3 has 15 residues. Germline V CDR1 and CDR2: SGHRS, YFSETQ. CDR3 nucleotides: TGCGCCAGCAGCCCGGGACTAGCGGGTGACTACGAGCAGTACTTC. Translating gives CASSPGLAGDYEQYF.

The chain carries TRBV6-1 and TRBJ1-5; TRBD1 is a possible D gene (5 bases). V was shortened by 3 bases and J by 1 base, with 7 bases between the two germline ends. This CDR3 is built from 14 residues. The germline V gene has CDR1 MNHNS and CDR2 SASEGT. The CDR3 sequence is CASSDRQSNQPQHF. CDR3 coding DNA: TGTGCCAGCAGTGACCGACAGAGCAATCAGCCCCAGCATTTT.

Here the CDR3 DNA reads TGTGCCAGCAGTTACTTGGAGATCTCTGGAAACACCATATATTTT. Translated: CASSYLEISGNTIYF. J is TRBJ1-3 and V is TRBV6-6; D uncertain. From germline, CDR1 is MNHNY and CDR2 SVGAGI (reference sequence). This CDR3 spans 15 amino acids. Deletions cut 1 base from V and 0 bases from J, with 7 bases between.

The rearrangement uses TRBV6-5 and TRBJ2-2; 8 nucleotides line up with TRBD1. J gave up 4 bases and V 9 bases, and 4 bases lay outside the gene matches. This CDR3 has 13 residues. CDR1 MNHEY and CDR2 SVGAGI come from the germline V gene. CDR3 sequence (DNA): TGTGCCAGTCGGACAGGGTTCACCGGGGAGCTGTTTTTT. Translation: CASRTGFTGELFF.

The chain has TRBV19 and TRBJ2-5, with D possibly matching TRBD1 (5 bases). Germline CDR1 LNHDA, CDR2 SQIVND (reference sequence). With 6 bases removed from V and 2 bases from J, the gap between germline ends came to 13 bases. The CDR3 contains 14 residues. The chain's CDR3 is CASSDITGQETQYF. DNA for the CDR3: TGTGCCAGTAGCGATATCACAGGACAAGAGACCCAGTACTTC.

This rearrangement joins TRBV21-1 to TRBJ2-5. TRBV21-1 is a recognized pseudogene. The CDR3 is 15 amino acids. The CDR3 bases are TGTGCCAGCAGCAAACGGGGCCTATCCAGGGAGACCCAGTACTTC. This gives the protein CASSKRGLSRETQYF.

The rearrangement joins TRBV5-4 to TRBJ1-1; unclear D gene. Germline CDR1 reads SGHNT; CDR2 reads YYREEE (reference sequence). Trimming left V 2 bases short and J 3 bases short, with 17 bases between. There are 16 residues in the CDR3. The CDR3 reads CASSLGFSSDYTEAFF. CDR3 bases: TGTGCCAGCAGCTTAGGTTTCAGCTCGGATTACACTGAAGCTTTCTTT.

This clone was counted a single time. This chain uses TRBV19 with TRBJ2-1; D might be TRBD2 (6 bases). Germline assignment: CDR1 LNHDA and CDR2 SQIVND (reference sequence). The CDR3 spans 15 residues. V lost 4 bases, J lost 0 bases, and 10 bases lay in between. In DNA form, the CDR3 reads TGTGCCAGTAGTACGGCGGGGAGCTCCTACAATGAGCAGTTCTTC. Encoded protein: CASSTAGSSYNEQFF.

The chain is built from TRBV5-8 and TRBJ1-5; D is undetermined. Germline V gene lookup returns CDR1 SGHTS and CDR2 YDEGEE. This CDR3 region has 15 residues. V gave up 0 bases and J gave up 0 bases, with 7 bases separating them. The DNA of the CDR3 is TGTGCCAGCAGCTTGGGGTTCGGTAGCAATCAGCCCCAGCATTTT. Translated, it gives CASSLGFGSNQPQHF.

J is TRBJ1-2 and V is TRBV19; D remains unclear. Germline V gene lookup returns CDR1 LNHDA and CDR2 SQIVND (reference sequence). The length of the CDR3 is 14 residues. The V end was cut by 1 base, the J end by 4 bases, with 10 bases between. For the CDR3, the DNA is TGTGCCAGTAGTATAGGTCGGGAAACCTATGGCTACACCTTC. Amino acid sequence: CASSIGRETYGYTF.

The chain carries TRBV12-3 or TRBV12-4 and TRBJ1-2, with a tentative D call TRBD1 (5 bases). V was cut by 7 bases and J by 2 bases, with 8 bases left in between. The CDR3 consists of 12 residues. For the CDR3, the DNA is TGTGCCAGCACGGGGGGGAACTATGGCTACACCTTC. Protein product: CASTGGNYGYTF.